This T cell receptor beta chain was profiled in a study of cytomegalovirus exposure and HLA in healthy donors. The study's findings and limits: Within the 130 or so validation repertoires, first-cohort TCR clusters tended to co-occur, according to a later analysis. Diagnosis of cytomegalovirus status made by the classifier reportedly showed high specificity and sensitivity. Most TCR sequences proved rare, with some public TCRs found in many donors.

CDR3 length equals 15 residues. Germline V gene sequence: CDR1 SGDLS, CDR2 YYNGEE. V shed 3 bases and J 2 bases; nucleotides not matched to a gene: 3. This clone was observed once. What it binds is unknown. Here immunoSEQ multiplex PCR was the method, and the copy in TCRdb shows in-frame clones only, minus some. The sample has tens of thousands of clones; 94% are singletons. The source of this sequence is a woman in her late teens or twenties in good health and CMV-seropositive. What was sequenced was PBMCs. The genes are TRBV9 and TRBJ2-2; the match to TRBD2 covers 8 bases. CDR3 amino acids: CASSAGGVNTGELFF. The CDR3 DNA reads as TGTGCCAGCAGCGCGGGGGGGGTCAACACCGGGGAGCTGTTTTTT.